This is a list of T cell receptor beta chains from one sample in a study of CD8+ T cells in alopecia areata. Clones were sequenced by immunoSEQ multiplex PCR, and TCRdb holds only the in-frame ones, with some missing. The sample lists around 210,000 clones; 56% were seen once. What was sequenced was CD8+ T cells sorted from blood. The receptors shown here come from a human donor in good health. CDR3s include the opening cysteine and the closing phenylalanine or tryptophan. The D gene is left open where the match is weak. Where a row states a size, it is once, few, many or the class of an expanded clone; other rows omit it.

cdr3_length	d_call	clone_size	j_call	v_call	cdr3_nt	cdr3_aa
13	.	.	TRBJ2-7	TRBV5-1	TGCGCCAGCAGCTTGTGCACAGACTACGAGCAGTACTTC	CASSLCTDYEQYF
15	TRBD2	.	TRBJ2-3	TRBV2	TGTGCCAGCAGTGAGGGACTACCACCGCTCGGTACGCAGTATTTT	CASSEGLPPLGTQYF
16	.	.	TRBJ1-6	TRBV18	TGTGCCAGCTCACCACCGGGCAGCTCCTATAATTCACCCCTCCACTTT	CASSPPGSSYNSPLHF
13	.	few	TRBJ2-5	TRBV2	TGTGCCAGCAGGATGGCTAGTGTAGAGACCCAGTACTTC	CASRMASVETQYF
13	.	.	TRBJ1-4	TRBV5-1	TGCGCCAGCAGCCCTGATATTCATGAAAAACTGTTTTTT	CASSPDIHEKLFF
13	.	.	TRBJ1-6	TRBV15	TGTGCCACCAGCGATAGGGGTAATTCACCCCTCCACTTT	CATSDRGNSPLHF
15	TRBD1	.	TRBJ1-4	TRBV2	TGTGCCAGCCGAGGCCGGGGACAGTTTAATGAAAAACTGTTTTTT	CASRGRGQFNEKLFF
13	.	few	TRBJ2-7	TRBV5-1	TGCGCCAGCAGCTTTGGACCGACCTACGAGCAGTACTTC	CASSFGPTYEQYF
16	TRBD1	.	TRBJ1-1	TRBV11-2	TGTGCCAGCAGAGCAACAGGGGGGTTAACGAGGACTGAAGCTTTCTTT	CASRATGGLTRTEAFF
18	TRBD1	once	TRBJ2-1	TRBV4-1	TGCGCCAGCAGCCAAGACCCCCTGGACAGGGTGTTAGGGAATGAGCAGTTCTTC	CASSQDPLDRVLGNEQFF
11	.	few	TRBJ2-1	TRBV7-9	TGTGCCAGCAGACCAAGGGATGAGCAGTTCTTC	CASRPRDEQFF
15	.	.	TRBJ2-3	TRBV7-7	TGTGCCAGCAGCTTAGCACAGTCTAGCACAGATACGCAGTATTTT	CASSLAQSSTDTQYF
12	.	few	TRBJ2-5	TRBV29-1	TGCAGCGTTGATGAGGGGTGGGAGACCCAGTACTTC	CSVDEGWETQYF
14	TRBD1	.	TRBJ2-1	TRBV6-1	TGTGCCAGCACCGAGGGGACAGGCCGCGATGAGCAGTTCTTC	CASTEGTGRDEQFF
14	.	.	TRBJ2-7	TRBV27	TGTGCCAGCAGTTTTAAGGGATTAAGCTACGAGCAGTACTTC	CASSFKGLSYEQYF
11	.	few	TRBJ2-3	TRBV5-5	TGTGCCAGCAGCTTGGGAGATACGCAGTATTTT	CASSLGDTQYF
14	TRBD1	.	TRBJ1-4	TRBV5-4	TGTGCCAGCAGCGATAGGACAGGGGGTGAAAAACTGTTTTTT	CASSDRTGGEKLFF
12	.	.	TRBJ2-1	TRBV11-2	TGTGCCAGCAGCTTAGCAGGGGATGAGCAGTTCTTC	CASSLAGDEQFF
15	.	.	TRBJ2-1	TRBV29-1	TGCAGCGTTGATGACCAGGGGTTGTTAGACAATGAGCAGTTCTTC	CSVDDQGLLDNEQFF
14	TRBD1	.	TRBJ1-1	TRBV30	TGTGCCTGGAGCGACGGACAGGGAAGTACTGAAGCTTTCTTT	CAWSDGQGSTEAFF
13	.	.	TRBJ2-7	TRBV11-2	TGTGCCAGCAGCGCCGGTGGGGACTACGAGCAGTACTTC	CASSAGGDYEQYF
11	.	few	TRBJ2-5	TRBV5-6	TGTGCCAGCAGCTTGAGTGAGACCCAGTACTTC	CASSLSETQYF
11	.	.	TRBJ2-6	TRBV29-1	TGCAGCGTTTATTTAGCCAACGTCCTGACTTTC	CSVYLANVLTF
11	.	.	TRBJ2-3	TRBV18	TGTGCCAGCTCCCTTTCAGATACGCAGTATTTT	CASSLSDTQYF
12	.	.	TRBJ1-1	TRBV29-1	TGCAGCGTTGAGCAAGGGGCCACTGAAGCTTTCTTT	CSVEQGATEAFF
14	.	once	TRBJ2-2	TRBV29-1	TGCAGCGTTGAGGGGGCGCAAAACACCGGGGAGCTGTTTTTT	CSVEGAQNTGELFF
13	.	.	TRBJ2-7	TRBV29-1	TGCAGCGTTGTAAGGACCCTCCCGGGCGAGCAGTACTTC	CSVVRTLPGEQYF
13	.	.	TRBJ2-4	TRBV27	TGTGCCAGCAGTTATGACGCTCAAAACATTCAGTACTTC	CASSYDAQNIQYF
16	.	.	TRBJ2-3	TRBV27	TGTGCCAGCAGGCAAGAGGTGACTAGTCTCCCAGATACGCAGTATTTT	CASRQEVTSLPDTQYF
15	TRBD1	.	TRBJ1-2	TRBV4-1	TGCGCCAGCAGCCAAGGGTCGACAGGGCGCCTCGGCTACACCTTC	CASSQGSTGRLGYTF
19	.	once	TRBJ1-2	TRBV27	TGTGCCAGCAGTCCTAGACACTTGGCCCGGGACGGCGCTAACTATGGCTACACCTTC	CASSPRHLARDGANYGYTF
15	TRBD2	.	TRBJ2-3	TRBV9	TGTGCCAGCAGCGGAAGCGGGGGGCTCACAGATACGCAGTATTTT	CASSGSGGLTDTQYF
15	.	.	TRBJ1-2	TRBV13	TGTGCCAGCAGCCCCTGGGGTGGGGGTAACTATGGCTACACCTTC	CASSPWGGGNYGYTF
19	TRBD1	once	TRBJ2-4	TRBV2	TGTGCCAGCTCCCCAGGCGAGTTGGACAGGGGGATTGGGTGGTACATTCAGTACTTC	CASSPGELDRGIGWYIQYF
13	.	.	TRBJ2-1	TRBV4-1	TGCGCCAGCAGCCATTCCTCCTACAATGAGCAGTTCTTC	CASSHSSYNEQFF
14	.	.	TRBJ2-3	TRBV29-1	TGCAGCGTTGAAGGCGTGGGGGTCACAGATACGCAGTATTTT	CSVEGVGVTDTQYF
13	.	.	TRBJ2-7	TRBV30	TGTGCCTGGAGTGTAGGGGGGGCCTACGAGCAGTACTTC	CAWSVGGAYEQYF
15	.	.	TRBJ1-4	TRBV27	TGTGCCAGCAGTTTATCGCCGGCCAGGAATGAAAAACTGTTTTTT	CASSLSPARNEKLFF
15	.	few	TRBJ1-1	TRBV25-1	TGTGCCAGCAGCTGGAGGGGGGGGTTGAACACTGAAGCTTTCTTT	CASSWRGGLNTEAFF
12	.	few	TRBJ1-3	TRBV27	TGTGCCAGCAGAGGCATAGGAAACACCATATATTTT	CASRGIGNTIYF
12	.	few	TRBJ1-2	TRBV29-1	TGCAGCGTTGAAGGGACTAACTATGGCTACACCTTC	CSVEGTNYGYTF
11	TRBD1	.	TRBJ1-2	TRBV29-1	TGCAGCCACGGGGACAGGGAGATCGGCACCTTC	CSHGDREIGTF
12	.	.	TRBJ1-1	TRBV29-1	TGCAGCGTTGGGGAGGGGAACACTGAAGCTTTCTTT	CSVGEGNTEAFF
17	.	.	TRBJ1-1	TRBV15	TGTGCCACCAGCAGAAAGTCAGGGGTAAGAGTGGGCACTGAAGCTTTCTTT	CATSRKSGVRVGTEAFF
15	.	many	TRBJ2-1	TRBV11-2	TGTGCCAGCAGCTTAGCAGGGAGTATGGACAATGAGCAGTTCTTC	CASSLAGSMDNEQFF
12	.	few	TRBJ1-1	TRBV19	TGTGCCAGTAGGTCCCCCCCCACTGAAGCTTTCTTT	CASRSPPTEAFF
13	.	.	TRBJ2-1	TRBV7-9	TGTGCCACGGGGCGAGTACTCGAAAATGAGCAGTTCTTC	CATGRVLENEQFF
15	TRBD2	.	TRBJ2-2	TRBV29-1	TGCAGCGTTGAAAGAGCGGGGGGAAGCACCGGGGAGCTGTTTTTT	CSVERAGGSTGELFF
16	.	.	TRBJ2-3	TRBV27	TGTGCCAGCAGTTTAGGCCTCCCCTGGGCTCAAGATACGCAGTATTTT	CASSLGLPWAQDTQYF
14	.	.	TRBJ1-2	TRBV6-1	TGTGCCAGCAGTGTCGGGCGGACTAACTATGGCTACACCTTC	CASSVGRTNYGYTF
16	.	few	TRBJ2-5	TRBV13	TGTGCCAGCAGCTTATCGGTCCCGACTCACCAAGAGACCCAGTACTTC	CASSLSVPTHQETQYF
15	TRBD1	.	TRBJ2-1	TRBV5-1	TGCGCCAGCCGCATGCCCGGGACAGGGTACAATGAGCAGTTCTTC	CASRMPGTGYNEQFF
13	.	.	TRBJ2-2	TRBV29-1	TGCAGCGTTGTCTACGGATTCACCGGGGAGCTGTTTTTT	CSVVYGFTGELFF
15	.	few	TRBJ1-2	TRBV5-1	TGCGCCAGCAGCAACTTCCGGGCCCACCCGAATGGCTACACCTTC	CASSNFRAHPNGYTF
11	.	.	TRBJ2-7	TRBV5-6	TGTGCCAGCAGCTCTCAGGGATTAACAGACTTC	CASSSQGLTDF
17	TRBD2	.	TRBJ2-3	TRBV4-1	TGCGCCAGCAGCCAAGATTGGACTAGCAGGGGCACAGATACGCAGTATTTT	CASSQDWTSRGTDTQYF
14	.	.	TRBJ1-6	TRBV27	TGTGCCAGCAGCTTGTTTCCGGAGAATTCACCCCTCCACTTT	CASSLFPENSPLHF
16	.	few	TRBJ2-2	TRBV4-1	TGCGCCAGCAGCCAAGCTCAACAGGCGAACACCGGGGAGCTGTTTTTT	CASSQAQQANTGELFF
12	TRBD1	.	TRBJ2-7	TRBV6-5	TGTGCCAGCATCGGACAGGACTACGAGCAGTACTTC	CASIGQDYEQYF